These 29 T cell receptor beta chains were sequenced from one sample in a study of OX40 agonist ivuxolimab in advanced cancers. TCRdb keeps only in-frame clones here, not all; method: immunoSEQ multiplex PCR. The sample contains approximately 66,000 clones, 88% of which appear only once. The specimen was CD4+ or CD8+ T cells sorted from blood, collected in a trial of the OX40 agonist ivuxolimab. The receptors here all came from an adult with an advanced solid tumor such as melanoma, head and neck, liver or kidney cancer.

This clone was seen once. This chain uses TRBV28 with TRBJ1-2; no reliable D call. Germline CDR1 is MDHEN and CDR2 is SYDVKM. The germline V and J ends were trimmed by 5 bases and 2 bases, with 12 bases remaining between them. The CDR3 totals 14 residues. CDR3 protein: CASSKAGVNYGYTF. CDR3 DNA sequence: TGTGCCAGCAGTAAGGCCGGGGTCAACTATGGCTACACCTTC.

The chain employs TRBV27 and TRBJ1-1, with D unresolved. The CDR3 is 10 amino acids. Germline V CDR1 and CDR2: MNHEY, SMNVEV (reference sequence). V was trimmed by 8 bases and J by 6 bases, leaving 7 bases between them. The chain's CDR3 is CASGGSEAFF. The CDR3 nucleotides read TGTGCCAGCGGCGGGTCTGAAGCTTTCTTT.

J is TRBJ1-1 and V is TRBV2, with unresolved D. The V and J ends lost 11 bases and 0 bases respectively, with 13 bases between them. The germline V gene encodes CDR1 SNHLY and CDR2 FYNNEI. The CDR3 length is 13 residues. In DNA, the CDR3 is TGTGCCTATTACGTGGGGATGAACACTGAAGCTTTCTTT. Amino acids: CAYYVGMNTEAFF.

The rearrangement uses TRBV5-1 and TRBJ2-7; a possible D gene is TRBD2 (6 bases). The length of the CDR3 is 16 residues. From germline, CDR1 is SGHRS and CDR2 YFSETQ. The germline V and J ends were trimmed by 4 bases and 7 bases, with 24 bases remaining between them. DNA for the CDR3: TGCGCCAGCAGCGTGGGGACGGCTACTTTCGGGAGTGAGCAGTACTTC. It is translated as CASSVGTATFGSEQYF.

CDR3 in DNA: TGTGCCAGCAGCAACTTTGAGGGAAACATTCAGTACTTC. It specifies CASSNFEGNIQYF. The chain is built from TRBV5-6 and TRBJ2-4; tentative D call: TRBD2 (5 bases). This CDR3 is built from 13 residues. Trimming took off 4 bases at V and 6 bases at J, with 11 bases between the two ends. Germline CDR1 reads SGHDT; CDR2 reads YYEEEE.

The rearrangement uses TRBV6-1 and TRBJ2-5, with unresolved D. The germline V and J ends were trimmed by 4 bases and 6 bases, with 18 bases remaining between them. Germline CDR1 and CDR2: MNHNS and SASEGT. The length of the CDR3 is 15 residues. For the CDR3, the DNA is TGTGCCAGCAGTGTACTTCATACAGAGGTAAAGACCCAGTACTTC. Translated, it gives CASSVLHTEVKTQYF.

The chain carries TRBV19 and TRBJ2-3, with TRBD1 matching over 8 bases. The V gene end was trimmed by 6 bases and the J gene end by 2 bases; junction bases not matched to a gene: 10. CDR1 LNHDA and CDR2 SQIVND come from the germline V gene (reference sequence). This CDR3 spans 16 amino acids. The CDR3 loop reads CASRSSRDRYTDTQYF. The CDR3 DNA reads TGTGCCAGTAGATCCTCCAGGGACAGGTACACAGATACGCAGTATTTT. The full variable domain, its missing parts supplied by reference TRBV19 and TRBJ2-3, is DGGITQSPKYLFRKEGQNVTLSCEQNLNHDAMYWYRQDPGQGLRLIYYSQIVNDFQKGDIAEGYSVSREKKESFPLTVTSAQKNPTAFYLCASRSSRDRYTDTQYFGPGTRLTVL.

V is TRBV29-1 and J is TRBJ1-2; no definite D call. V lost 5 bases, J lost 2 bases, and 9 bases lay in between. The CDR3 runs to 12 residues. CDR1 is SQVTM and CDR2 is ANQGSEA in the germline V gene. CDR3 residues: CSVRTENYGYTF. The CDR3 DNA sequence: TGCAGCGTTCGAACGGAGAACTATGGCTACACCTTC.

V and J are TRBV7-2 and TRBJ2-7, with 7 bases lining up with TRBD2. CDR3 length equals 15 residues. CDR1 is SGHTA and CDR2 is FQGNSA in the germline V gene. Trimming cost V 4 bases and J 4 bases; bases outside gene matches: 10. This CDR3 reads CASSSRVRGVYEQYF. The CDR3 DNA is TGTGCCAGCAGCTCCCGTGTACGGGGGGTATACGAGCAGTACTTC.

This clone was counted a single time. The rearrangement joins TRBV6-6 to TRBJ1-1; no clear D. Trimming shortened V by 6 bases and J by 1 base, and 9 bases separated the two germline ends. This CDR3 is 13 amino acids long. Germline V gene lookup returns CDR1 MNHNY and CDR2 SVGAGI (reference sequence). The chain's CDR3 is CASSPPGNTEAFF. As DNA, the CDR3 is TGTGCCAGCAGCCCTCCCGGGAACACTGAAGCTTTCTTT.

The CDR3 DNA reads TGCGCCAGCAGCTTGGTAGGAGGGGGAAATGTGCGATCACCCCTCCACTTT. Amino acid sequence: CASSLVGGGNVRSPLHF. The chain recombines TRBV5-1 with TRBJ1-6; tentatively, D is TRBD1 (6 bases). V lost 0 bases and J 10 bases, leaving 20 bases between the germline ends. The CDR3 is 17 amino acids. Per germline, CDR1 SGHRS and CDR2 YFSETQ.

This clone was found once. V is TRBV6-4 and J is TRBJ2-5; TRBD1 might be the D (5 bases). Germline CDR1 MRHNA, CDR2 SNTAGT. The CDR3 is made up of 13 amino acids. V shed 5 bases and J shed 9 bases, with 16 bases lying between them. The CDR3: CASSPDLKGPQYF. The CDR3 nucleotides are TGTGCCAGCAGTCCGGACCTAAAGGGGCCCCAGTACTTC.

The rearrangement links TRBV4-1 to TRBJ1-1; 7 positions agree with TRBD1. This CDR3 is built from 15 residues. V gave up 1 base and J gave up 6 bases; unmatched junction bases: 8. The V gene's germline CDR1 is MGHRA and CDR2 YSYEKL. CDR3 residues: CASSQAGEGAAEAFF. CDR3 bases: TGCGCCAGCAGCCAAGCCGGGGAGGGGGCCGCTGAAGCTTTCTTT.

The rearrangement joins TRBV4-1 to TRBJ1-1, with D maybe TRBD1 (5 bases). From germline, CDR1 is MGHRA and CDR2 YSYEKL. CDR3 length equals 17 residues. V gave up 0 bases and J gave up 2 bases, with 16 bases separating them. For the CDR3, the DNA is TGCGCCAGCAGCCAAGAAACCCCTGGGGGGTCCAACACTGAAGCTTTCTTT. The encoded protein is CASSQETPGGSNTEAFF.

The rearrangement uses TRBV5-4 and TRBJ2-7, with 8 bases matching TRBD1. The CDR3 consists of 13 residues. The germline CDR1 and CDR2 sequences are SGHNT and YYREEE (reference sequence). The V and J ends lost 3 bases and 6 bases, in that order; junction bases with no gene match: 5. The CDR3 region is CASSWTGSPEQYF. CDR3 DNA sequence: TGTGCCAGCAGCTGGACAGGGTCGCCCGAGCAGTACTTC.

The chain carries TRBV5-8 and TRBJ2-5; D remains ambiguous. Germline loops: CDR1 SGHTS, CDR2 YDEGEE. Deletions cut 4 bases from V and 5 bases from J, with 12 bases between. This CDR3 spans 13 amino acids. The CDR3 protein is CASSPLRWETQYF. Written as DNA, the CDR3 is TGTGCCAGCAGCCCCCTGAGGTGGGAGACCCAGTACTTC.

This chain links TRBV28 with TRBJ1-2, with 7 bases identical to TRBD1. The CDR3 totals 16 residues. V trimming: 3 bases; J trimming: 4 bases; junction bases outside the gene matches: 11. The germline V gene has CDR1 MDHEN and CDR2 SYDVKM. CDR3 nucleotides: TGTGCCAGCAGTTTGTTGACCCAGGGGGAAGGCTATGGCTACACCTTC. Translation gives CASSLLTQGEGYGYTF.

The chain couples TRBV5-8 to TRBJ1-3, with a weak D call TRBD1 (5 bases). The CDR3 contains 14 residues. Trimming shortened V by 4 bases and J by 0 bases, and 8 bases separated the two germline ends. Germline V gives CDR1 SGHTS, CDR2 YDEGEE. The CDR3 DNA follows: TGTGCCAGCAGCCCGGGGGGCTCTGGAAACACCATATATTTT. Protein product: CASSPGGSGNTIYF.

Worth noting for this clone: This sample includes further DNA sequences coding for the same CDR3. V is TRBV28 and J is TRBJ2-7, with TRBD1 identical over 9 bases. J gave up 3 bases and V 4 bases, and 4 bases lay outside the gene matches. Germline V gives CDR1 MDHEN, CDR2 SYDVKM. The CDR3 spans 14 residues. The DNA of the CDR3 is TGTGCCAGCAGTTCCGGGACAGGGTACTACGAGCAGTACTTC. Its translation is CASSSGTGYYEQYF.

As to this clone: Additional DNA sequences in this sample encode the identical CDR3. The chain is built from TRBV2 and TRBJ1-1; D is unresolved. In germline, CDR1 is SNHLY, CDR2 FYNNEI. V lost 1 base, J lost 10 bases, and 7 bases lay in between. This CDR3 is built from 11 residues. The CDR3 DNA sequence: TGTGCCAGCAGTGAAGGGCTCCGAGCTTTCTTT. Encoded protein: CASSEGLRAFF.

This sequence joins TRBV5-1 and TRBJ2-5; D gene ambiguous. Germline V gene sequence: CDR1 SGHRS, CDR2 YFSETQ. V was pared by 4 bases and J by 3 bases, with 13 bases between. There are 14 residues in the CDR3. Here the CDR3 reads CASSQTRPEETQYF. The CDR3 bases are TGCGCCAGCAGCCAGACAAGACCTGAAGAGACCCAGTACTTC.

This chain links TRBV5-1 with TRBJ2-1, with no clear D. Per the germline V gene, CDR1 is SGHRS and CDR2 is YFSETQ. The CDR3 contains 11 residues. Trimming stripped 0 bases from V and 5 bases from J, with 0 bases between. The CDR3 reads CASSLDNEQFF. The CDR3 DNA is TGCGCCAGCAGCTTGGACAATGAGCAGTTCTTC. The entire variable domain, with the rest obtained from reference TRBV5-1 and TRBJ2-1, is as follows: KAGVTQTPRYLIKTRGQQVTLSCSPISGHRSVSWYQQTPGQGLQFLFEYFSETQRNKGNFPGRFSGRQFSNSRSEMNVSTLELGDSALYLCASSLDNEQFFGPGTRLTVL.

The CDR3 DNA follows: TGTGCCAGCAGCTTAGAAGTTGCGGACAGTGAAGCTTTCTTT. It codes for CASSLEVADSEAFF. The chain has TRBV11-1 and TRBJ1-1; tentatively, D is TRBD1 (6 bases). V lost 1 base, J lost 7 bases, and 13 bases lay in between. This CDR3 comprises 14 residues. Germline V gene sequence: CDR1 SGHAT, CDR2 FQDESV (reference sequence). The whole variable domain, remainder taken from reference TRBV11-1 and TRBJ1-1, is EAEVAQSPRYKITEKSQAVAFWCDPISGHATLYWYRQILGQGPELLVQFQDESVVDDSQLPKDRFSAERLKGVDSTLKIQPAELGDSAMYLCASSLEVADSEAFFGQGTRLTVV.

For the CDR3, the DNA is TGTGCCTGGAGTGTCAACAGCGGCACTGAAGCTTTCTTT. Translating it yields CAWSVNSGTEAFF. The genes are TRBV30 and TRBJ1-1; D uncertain. V was pared by 0 bases and J by 4 bases, with 9 bases between. The germline V gene has CDR1 GTSNPN and CDR2 SVGIG (reference sequence). The CDR3 spans 13 residues. The whole variable domain, filled in from reference TRBV30 and TRBJ1-1, reads SQTIHQWPATLVQPVGSPLSLECTVEGTSNPNLYWYRQAAGRGLQLLFYSVGIGQISSEVPQNLSASRPQDRQFILSSKKLLLSDSGFYLCAWSVNSGTEAFFGQGTRLTVV.

The chain links TRBV6-1 to TRBJ1-3; D ambiguous. The CDR3 has 12 residues. Germline V gene lookup returns CDR1 MNHNS and CDR2 SASEGT. The V gene lost 7 bases and the J gene lost 0 bases, with 4 bases spanning the gap. The CDR3 here is CASTNSGNTIYF. The DNA for the CDR3 is TGTGCCAGCACAAACTCTGGAAACACCATATATTTT.

The chain has TRBV28 and TRBJ1-2, with no clear D. The CDR3 consists of 13 residues. Trimming pared 6 bases from V and 5 bases from J, leaving 13 bases between. Per the germline V gene, CDR1 is MDHEN and CDR2 is SYDVKM. The CDR3 region has the DNA TGTGCCAGCAGGATCCAAATAGGATATGGCTACACCTTC. Amino acid sequence: CASRIQIGYGYTF.

This sequence joins TRBV10-3 and TRBJ1-5, with D uncertain. CDR3 length: 11 amino acids. Germline CDR1 reads ENHRY; CDR2 reads SYGVKD. The germline V and J ends were trimmed by 7 bases and 7 bases, with 8 bases remaining between them. The CDR3 DNA reads as TGTGCCATCACCCCCAAGCAGCCCCAGCATTTT. Its protein is CAITPKQPQHF.

The CDR3 sequence: CASSEIQGGQPQHF. The CDR3 DNA reads as TGTGCCAGCAGTGAAATACAGGGCGGTCAGCCCCAGCATTTT. The V gene is TRBV27, the J gene TRBJ1-5; D is possibly TRBD1 (6 bases). The CDR3 runs to 14 residues. CDR1 and CDR2 from the germline V gene are MNHEY and SMNVEV (reference sequence). Trimming left V 5 bases short and J 6 bases short, with 14 bases between.

V usage is TRBV10-2 and J usage is TRBJ2-5, with TRBD2 identical over 8 bases. The length of the CDR3 is 15 residues. The germline V gene encodes CDR1 WSHSY and CDR2 SAAADI. V shed 3 bases, J shed 4 bases, and the junction held 7 bases outside the gene matches. The CDR3, as DNA: TGCGCCAGCAGTGACCGGGGGGGCCCCCTAGAGACCCAGTACTTC. Residues: CASSDRGGPLETQYF.